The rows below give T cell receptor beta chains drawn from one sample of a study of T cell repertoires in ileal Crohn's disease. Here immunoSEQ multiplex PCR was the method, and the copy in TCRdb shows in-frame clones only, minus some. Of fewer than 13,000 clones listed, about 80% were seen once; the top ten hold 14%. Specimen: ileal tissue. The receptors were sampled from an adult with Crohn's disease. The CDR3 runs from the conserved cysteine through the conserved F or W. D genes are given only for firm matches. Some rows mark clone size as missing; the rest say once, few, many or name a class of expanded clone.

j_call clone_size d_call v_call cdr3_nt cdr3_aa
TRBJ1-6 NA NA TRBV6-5 TGTGCCAGCAGTTGGGATACAGGCCTTAATTCACCCCTCCACTTT CASSWDTGLNSPLHF
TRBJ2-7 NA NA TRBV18 TGTGCCAGCTCACTGCAGGGGCAAATAGGCGAGCAGTACTTC CASSLQGQIGEQYF
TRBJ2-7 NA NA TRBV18 TGTGCCAGCTCACCCCCCGGCGGGGCGGACACCTACGAGCAGTACTTC CASSPPGGADTYEQYF
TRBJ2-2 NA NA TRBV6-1 TGTGCCAGCAGTGAAGGGGCCGACACCGGGGAGCTGTTTTTT CASSEGADTGELFF
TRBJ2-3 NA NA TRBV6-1 TGTGCCAGCAGTTCTAGCACAGATACGCAGTATTTT CASSSSTDTQYF
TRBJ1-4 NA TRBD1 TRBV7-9 TGTGCCAGCAGCTTAGATACGAGACAGGGGGCGTTTAATGAAAAACTGTTTTTT CASSLDTRQGAFNEKLFF
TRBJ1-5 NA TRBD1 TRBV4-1 TGCGCCAGCAGCCTCTGGACAGGGAGCAATCAGCCCCAGCATTTT CASSLWTGSNQPQHF
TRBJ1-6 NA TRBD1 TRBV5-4 TGTGCCAGCAGCGCCAACAGGGGGAATTCACCCCTCCACTTT CASSANRGNSPLHF
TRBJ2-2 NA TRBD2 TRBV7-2 TGTGCCAGCAGCTTAGCTAGACTAGCGGGGGCTGGGGAGCTGTTTTTT CASSLARLAGAGELFF
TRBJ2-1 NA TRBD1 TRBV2 TGTGCCAGCAGGAAAGCCGGGACAGGGGTCAACAATGAGCAGTTCTTC CASRKAGTGVNNEQFF
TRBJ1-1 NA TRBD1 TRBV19 TGTGCCAGTAGTATGGAAGACAGGGTTGGCACTGAAGCTTTCTTT CASSMEDRVGTEAFF
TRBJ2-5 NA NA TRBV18 TGTGCCAGCTCACCCGGGACATTGGAAGAGACCCAGTACTTC CASSPGTLEETQYF
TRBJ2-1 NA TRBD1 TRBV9 TGTGCCAGCAGCGACGCCAGGGGGAATGAGCAGTTCTTC CASSDARGNEQFF
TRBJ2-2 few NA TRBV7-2 TGTGCCAGCAGCCTTCAGGGTTCCCCCACCGGGGAGCTGTTTTTT CASSLQGSPTGELFF
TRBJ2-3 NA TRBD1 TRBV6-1 TGTGCCAGCAGTGCCCCAGGGGGCTCGACAGATACGCAGTATTTT CASSAPGGSTDTQYF
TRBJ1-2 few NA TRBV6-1 TGTGCCAGCAGTCAAGACGGGAGCTACTATGGCTACACCTTC CASSQDGSYYGYTF
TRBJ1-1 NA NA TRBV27 TGTGCCAGCAGCCCACACGTGAACACTGAAGCTTTCTTT CASSPHVNTEAFF
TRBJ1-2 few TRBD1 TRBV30 TGTGCCTGGAGCAGGACAGGGACAGTGGGCTACACCTTC CAWSRTGTVGYTF
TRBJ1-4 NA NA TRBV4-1 TGCGCCAGCAGCCGCCCGGGGGCAACTAATGAAAAACTGTTTTTT CASSRPGATNEKLFF
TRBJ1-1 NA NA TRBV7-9 TGTGCCAGCAGCTCCACCGAGGCCCTAAACACTGAAGCTTTCTTT CASSSTEALNTEAFF
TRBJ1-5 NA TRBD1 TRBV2 TGTGCCAGCGGCGGGACAGGGGAACAGCCCCAGCATTTT CASGGTGEQPQHF